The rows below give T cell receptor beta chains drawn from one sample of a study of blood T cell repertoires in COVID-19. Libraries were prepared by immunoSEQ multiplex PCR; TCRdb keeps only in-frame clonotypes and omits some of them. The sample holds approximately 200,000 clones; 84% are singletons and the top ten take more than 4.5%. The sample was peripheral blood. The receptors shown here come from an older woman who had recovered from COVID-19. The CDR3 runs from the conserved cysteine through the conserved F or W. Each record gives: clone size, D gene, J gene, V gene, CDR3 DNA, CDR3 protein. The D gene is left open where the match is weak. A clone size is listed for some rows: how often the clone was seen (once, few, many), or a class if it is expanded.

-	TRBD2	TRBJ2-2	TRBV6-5	TGTGCCAGCGGATTAGCGGGGGGGCTTCCCGGGGAGCTGTTTTTT	CASGLAGGLPGELFF
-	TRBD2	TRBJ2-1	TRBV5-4	TGTGCCAGCAGCTCCCCAGCGGGGGGTCTCAATGAGCAGTTCTTC	CASSSPAGGLNEQFF
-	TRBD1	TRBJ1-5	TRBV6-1	TGTGCCAGCAGTGAAGTCACAGGGGGCAATCAGCCCCAGCATTTT	CASSEVTGGNQPQHF
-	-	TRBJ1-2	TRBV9	TGTGCCAGCAGCCCTCGAACCGGGTCCTTAAAAACCTATGGCTACACCTTC	CASSPRTGSLKTYGYTF
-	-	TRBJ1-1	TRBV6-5	TGTGCCAGCAGTAGAGGGGGGAACACTGAAGCTTTCTTT	CASSRGGNTEAFF
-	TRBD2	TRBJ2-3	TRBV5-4	TGTGCCAGCAGCCCACCTAGCGGGAGCACAGATACGCAGTATTTT	CASSPPSGSTDTQYF
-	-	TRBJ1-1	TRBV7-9	TGTGCCAGCAGCGAAAGTACAGGGAAGTTGAACACTGAAGCTTTCTTT	CASSESTGKLNTEAFF
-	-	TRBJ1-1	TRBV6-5	TGTGCCAGCAGCCCCGGGGATACTGAAGCTTTCTTT	CASSPGDTEAFF
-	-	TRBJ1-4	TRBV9	TGTGCCAGCAGCGTAACAGGACAAGGAGAAAAACTGTTTTTT	CASSVTGQGEKLFF
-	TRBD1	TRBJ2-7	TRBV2	TGTGCCAGCCTCACCGGGACAGGCCTATACGAGCAGTACTTC	CASLTGTGLYEQYF
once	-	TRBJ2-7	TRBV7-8	TGTGCCAGCAGCTTAGGTCAGGGGAGCGGCGAGCAGTACTTC	CASSLGQGSGEQYF
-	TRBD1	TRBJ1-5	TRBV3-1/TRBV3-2	TGTGCCAGCAGCCCGGGACAGTTTAATCAGCCCCAGCATTTT	CASSPGQFNQPQHF
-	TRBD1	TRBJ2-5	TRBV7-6	TGTGCCAGCAGCTTAGGGCGGACAGGGGGCGACGAGACCCAGTACTTC	CASSLGRTGGDETQYF
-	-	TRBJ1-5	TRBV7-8	TGTGCCAGCAGCTTTAGATTTGGGTGGGCAGTCAATCAGCCCCAGCATTTT	CASSFRFGWAVNQPQHF
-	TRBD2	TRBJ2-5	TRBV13	TGTGCCAGCAGCTTTAGCGGGGGGCAGGGTCAGGAGACCCAGTACTTC	CASSFSGGQGQETQYF
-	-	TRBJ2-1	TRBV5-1	TGCGCCAGCAGCACTTATCTACAGGGCTCTGGGCAGTTCTTC	CASSTYLQGSGQFF
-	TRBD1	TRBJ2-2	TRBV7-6	TGTGCCAGCAGCTTAGAGGCAGGGGGCGCGGTCGGGGAGCTGTTTTTT	CASSLEAGGAVGELFF
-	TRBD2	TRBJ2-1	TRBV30	TGTGCCGCATCGGGACTAGCGGGTTACAATGAGCAGTTCTTC	CAASGLAGYNEQFF
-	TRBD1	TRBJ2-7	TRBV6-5	TGTGCCAGCAGTTACCCGGGACAGGGTCCCTACGAGCAGTACTTC	CASSYPGQGPYEQYF
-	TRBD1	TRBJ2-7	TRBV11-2	TGTGCCAGCAGCGGTAGAGACAGGGGTTCCTACGAGCAGTACTTC	CASSGRDRGSYEQYF
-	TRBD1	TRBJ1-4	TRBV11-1	TGTGCCAGCAGCCAAAACAGGGGGCGTGAAAAACTGTTTTTT	CASSQNRGREKLFF
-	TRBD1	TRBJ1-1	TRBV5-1	TGCGCCAGCAGCTTAGGGACAGAGAACACTGAAGCTTTCTTT	CASSLGTENTEAFF
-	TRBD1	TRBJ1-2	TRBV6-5	TGTGCCAGCAGTTCAACAGGGGGGGGCTACACCTTC	CASSSTGGGYTF
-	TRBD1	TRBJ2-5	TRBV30	TGTGCCTGGAGTGGGACAGGTTGGGCCCAAGAGACCCAGTACTTC	CAWSGTGWAQETQYF
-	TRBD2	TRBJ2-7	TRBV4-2	TGTGCCAGCAGCCAGGTACTCAGCGGGGGTGCCCACGAGCAGTACTTC	CASSQVLSGGAHEQYF
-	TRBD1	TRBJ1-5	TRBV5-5	TGTGCCAGCAGCTTTATCGGAGGGGGCGGCAATCAGCCCCAGCATTTT	CASSFIGGGGNQPQHF
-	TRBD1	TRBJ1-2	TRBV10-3	TGTGCCATCAGTGACAACAGGGGCAGGGGCTATGGCTACACCTTC	CAISDNRGRGYGYTF